This T cell receptor (beta chain) was identified in a study of blood T cell repertoires in COVID-19. CDR1 and CDR2 from the germline V gene are MNHEY and SVGAGI. CDR3 size: 12 residues. V shed 9 bases and J 7 bases; nucleotides not matched to a gene: 9. This clone came up once. Original processing methods: Reference gene primer amplification gave nucleated cell count estimates. Libraries were prepared by immunoSEQ multiplex PCR; TCRdb keeps only in-frame clonotypes and omits some of them. That table is the source of V, J and clone size, and D and trimming were worked out from the DNA. The table has some 250,000 clones, 86% seen once.

The chain joins TRBV6-5 to TRBJ2-7, with 7 positions matching TRBD1. Sequencing input: peripheral blood. This receptor was identified in a woman aged 25 to 39 who had recovered from COVID-19. The CDR3 DNA sequence: TGTGCCAGTTCCCGGGACAGCGTAGAGCAGTACTTC. Translation gives CASSRDSVEQYF.